This is a list of T cell receptor beta chains from one sample in a study of blood T cell repertoires in COVID-19. TCRdb's copy holds only in-frame clones and misses some; the assay was immunoSEQ multiplex PCR. The sample has 310,000 or so clones, about 89% seen once; the top ten hold around 2%. The sequencing input was peripheral blood. Receptors originate from a woman in her twenties or thirties with COVID-19, enrolled during active disease. Both conserved end residues are part of each CDR3. Fields, in order: CDR3 length, clone size, V gene, J gene, D gene, CDR3 DNA, CDR3 protein. A D gene is named only where the DNA matches it firmly. Only part of the rows carry a size: once, few, many, or a class if the clone is expanded.

16	.	TRBV18	TRBJ2-7	.	TGTGCCAGCTCACCAACGGCGGGGGCCGGGGCGGTCGAGCAGTACTTC	CASSPTAGAGAVEQYF
17	.	TRBV11-2	TRBJ2-1	TRBD2	TGTGCCAGCAGCTTAGATCGGAATAGCGGGATCCTCAATGAGCAGTTCTTC	CASSLDRNSGILNEQFF
15	.	TRBV4-1	TRBJ2-7	.	TGCGCCAGCAGCCAAGAGATTACAGGCCCCCTCAGGCAGTACTTC	CASSQEITGPLRQYF
14	.	TRBV7-2	TRBJ2-3	TRBD2	TGTGCCAGCCGGCTAGCGGGAAACACAGATACGCAGTATTTT	CASRLAGNTDTQYF
17	.	TRBV5-1	TRBJ2-3	TRBD2	TGCGCCAGCAGCTTGGCGACTAGCGGGAGGGCGGTAGATACGCAGTATTTT	CASSLATSGRAVDTQYF
15	.	TRBV2	TRBJ2-4	.	TGTGCCAGCAGTGAACGGGGACTAGCCAAAAACATTCAGTACTTC	CASSERGLAKNIQYF
16	.	TRBV9	TRBJ2-3	.	TGTGCCAGCAGCGTAGAGTGGGCATCGATCACAGATACGCAGTATTTT	CASSVEWASITDTQYF
14	.	TRBV3-1/TRBV3-2	TRBJ1-5	TRBD1	TGTGCCAGCAGCCACGGGACAGGGAGCCAGCCCCAGCATTTT	CASSHGTGSQPQHF
14	.	TRBV10-1	TRBJ2-7	TRBD1	TGCGCCAGCAGTTCCAGGGACAGTCCCTACGAGCAGTACTTC	CASSSRDSPYEQYF
15	.	TRBV7-9	TRBJ2-1	TRBD1	TGTGCCAGCATTACCATGGGACAGTTTTACAATGAGCAGTTCTTC	CASITMGQFYNEQFF
16	.	TRBV11-3	TRBJ2-1	TRBD2	TGTGCCAGCAGCTTAGGGGGGGTAGCGGGAGCTAATGAGCAGTTCTTC	CASSLGGVAGANEQFF
14	.	TRBV13	TRBJ1-3	.	TGTGCCAGCAGCACAAACAGGGCTGGAAACACCATATATTTT	CASSTNRAGNTIYF
15	.	TRBV6-5	TRBJ1-4	.	TGTGCCAGCAGCCCGAAGGTCTGGAGCGATGAAAAACTGTTTTTT	CASSPKVWSDEKLFF
14	.	TRBV27	TRBJ2-7	TRBD1	TGTGCCAGCAGCGACGGACAGGGCGGCTACGAGCAGTACTTC	CASSDGQGGYEQYF
13	.	TRBV3-1/TRBV3-2	TRBJ1-5	.	TGTGCCAGCAGCCAACAAATCAATCAGCCCCAGCATTTT	CASSQQINQPQHF
12	once	TRBV7-9	TRBJ1-1	TRBD1	TGTGCCAGCAGCAGGGACAGGCCAGAAGCTTTCTTT	CASSRDRPEAFF
15	.	TRBV24-1	TRBJ2-2	TRBD1	TGTGCCACCAGTGGAAACAGGGGCGCGGGCGGGGAGCTGTTTTTT	CATSGNRGAGGELFF
15	few	TRBV27	TRBJ2-1	.	TGTGCCAGCAGTTTACGGGGTTCGGGATACAATGAGCAGTTCTTC	CASSLRGSGYNEQFF
16	few	TRBV6-5	TRBJ2-3	TRBD2	TGTGCCAGCAGTTACGGGAGCGGGAGGAACACAGATACGCAGTATTTT	CASSYGSGRNTDTQYF
16	.	TRBV28	TRBJ2-1	TRBD2	TGTGCCAGCAGTTTTATTGATAGCGGGACCTACAATGAGCAGTTCTTC	CASSFIDSGTYNEQFF
15	.	TRBV19	TRBJ1-2	TRBD1	TGTGCCAGTAGTATAGAGAGGGGGCGGTTGAATGGCTACACCTTC	CASSIERGRLNGYTF
17	.	TRBV19	TRBJ2-1	TRBD2	TGTGCCAGTAGTCTCCGGACTAGCGGGAGCTTCTTGAATGAGCAGTTCTTC	CASSLRTSGSFLNEQFF
17	.	TRBV21-1	TRBJ2-3	.	TGTGCCAGCAGCCTTGCCCCGGGACTAGGCTTCACAGATACGCAGTATTTT	CASSLAPGLGFTDTQYF
16	.	TRBV6-5	TRBJ1-3	.	TGTGCCAGCAGTTACTCATCGGGACAAACTGGAAACACCATATATTTT	CASSYSSGQTGNTIYF
13	.	TRBV19	TRBJ1-2	TRBD1	TGTGCCAGTAGTACTGGACAGGCATATGGCTACACCTTC	CASSTGQAYGYTF
16	.	TRBV25-1	TRBJ2-7	TRBD2	TGTGCCAGCAGTCCACGAGGACTAGCGGGGAACTACGAGCAGTACTTC	CASSPRGLAGNYEQYF
12	.	TRBV7-9	TRBJ2-1	.	TGTGCCAGCAGCTTAGACAGCATAGAGCAGTTCTTC	CASSLDSIEQFF
12	.	TRBV3-1/TRBV3-2	TRBJ2-7	.	TGTGCCAGCAGCCTCCCGGGGAACGAGCAGTACTTC	CASSLPGNEQYF
12	.	TRBV7-9	TRBJ2-7	TRBD2	TGTGCCAGCAGCCGACACGGGGGGGAGCAGTACTTC	CASSRHGGEQYF
16	.	TRBV19	TRBJ2-1	.	TGTGCCAGTAGTATAGGGGAGAGGTTAGGGAACAATGAGCAGTTCTTC	CASSIGERLGNNEQFF
15	few	TRBV5-1	TRBJ2-3	TRBD2	TGCGCCAGCAGCTCGGGACTAGCGGGGTCAGATACGCAGTATTTT	CASSSGLAGSDTQYF
15	.	TRBV6-5	TRBJ1-5	TRBD1	TGTGCCAGCAGCAGACAGGGAACGGGGAATCAGCCCCAGCATTTT	CASSRQGTGNQPQHF
14	few	TRBV30	TRBJ2-1	.	TGTGCCTGGAGTGCTGGGCTGGTCTACAATGAGCAGTTCTTC	CAWSAGLVYNEQFF
17	.	TRBV3-1/TRBV3-2	TRBJ2-3	TRBD2	TGTGCCAGCAGCCAAGGGTATAGCGGGTTAGGAACAGATACGCAGTATTTT	CASSQGYSGLGTDTQYF
15	few	TRBV5-5	TRBJ1-3	.	TGTGCCAGCAGCTTTGGGAGCCAGGGGATTAACACCATATATTTT	CASSFGSQGINTIYF
13	.	TRBV19	TRBJ1-2	.	TGTGCCAGTAAATCCGACAGTCACTATGGCTACACCTTC	CASKSDSHYGYTF
13	once	TRBV9	TRBJ1-1	TRBD1	TGTGCCAGCAGCGCCACCGGGACAGACGAAGCTTTCTTT	CASSATGTDEAFF
12	.	TRBV30	TRBJ2-3	TRBD1	TGTGCCTGTTCGACAGGGACAGATACGCAGTATTTT	CACSTGTDTQYF
15	.	TRBV28	TRBJ2-1	.	TGTGCCAGCAGTTCCTCCGGACTCGGGTACAATGAGCAGTTCTTC	CASSSSGLGYNEQFF
11	.	TRBV29-1	TRBJ1-1	.	TGCAGCACGACATTGAACACTGAAGCTTTCTTT	CSTTLNTEAFF
14	once	TRBV10-3	TRBJ1-5	.	TGTGCCATCAGTGCAGGGAACGGCAATCAGCCCCAGCATTTT	CAISAGNGNQPQHF
15	.	TRBV2	TRBJ2-4	TRBD1	TGTGCCAGCAGGGATAACAGGGGAGCCAAAAACATTCAGTACTTC	CASRDNRGAKNIQYF
18	.	TRBV28	TRBJ1-1	TRBD1	TGTGCCAGCAGAGTTTATGGCCCTCTCACAGGGGGCAGCACTGAAGCTTTCTTT	CASRVYGPLTGGSTEAFF
15	once	TRBV6-5	TRBJ2-2	TRBD2	TGTGCCAGCAAACAACTCGGGGGGGTCGCCGGGGAGCTGTTTTTT	CASKQLGGVAGELFF